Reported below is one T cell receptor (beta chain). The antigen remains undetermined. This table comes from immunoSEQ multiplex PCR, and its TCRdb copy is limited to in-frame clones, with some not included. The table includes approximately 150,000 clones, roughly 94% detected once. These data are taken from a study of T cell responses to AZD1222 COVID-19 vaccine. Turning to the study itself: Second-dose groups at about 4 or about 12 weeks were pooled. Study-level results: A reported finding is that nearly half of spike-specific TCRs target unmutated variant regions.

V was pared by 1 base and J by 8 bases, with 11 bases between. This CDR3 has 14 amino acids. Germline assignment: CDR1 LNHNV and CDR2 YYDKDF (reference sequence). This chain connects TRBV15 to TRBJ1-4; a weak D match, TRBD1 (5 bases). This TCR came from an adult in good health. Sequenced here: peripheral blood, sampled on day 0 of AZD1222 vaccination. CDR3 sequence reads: CATSRGGTGEKLFF. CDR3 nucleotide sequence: TGTGCCACCAGCAGAGGTGGGACCGGAGAAAAACTGTTTTTT.